This TCR beta chain was sequenced for a study of T cell repertoires in cytomegalovirus infection. The overall study: Epitope selection comprised recently identified HLA-C-restricted CMV epitopes and well-studied HLA-B-restricted CMV epitopes. From public TCR beta signatures came an indication of both CMV infection and matching HLA type.

This clonotype was detected many times. Its antigen is currently unknown. Germline CDR1 reads LGHNA; CDR2 reads YSLEER. The CDR3 has 13 residues. Trimming cost V 3 bases and J 3 bases, with 9 bases left between them. Each CDR3 protein gets one entry after TCRdb re-called the reads with MiXCR. Altogether some 110,000 distinct CDR3 sequences are present, 32% being singletons, with the ten largest covering under 65%. Study results and limitations: What dominated the ex vivo response were HLA-C-restricted CMV-specific TCR beta clonotypes.

This sequence originates from a human donor in good health (CMV status not recorded). Some clones in this sample may be carry-over from other donors' samples. This chain uses TRBV4-3 with TRBJ2-7, with D unclear. The specimen comprised CD8+ T cells from cultured PBMCs, sampled from culture after CMV antigen stimulation. The CDR3 nucleotides are TGCGCCAGCAGCCACACTGATAACTACGAGCAGTACTTC. This sequence encodes CASSHTDNYEQYF.